A single sample is the source of the 10 T cell receptor beta chains below, sequenced in a study of cytotoxic CD8 clonotypes in ibrutinib-treated CLL. Produced via immunoSEQ multiplex PCR; TCRdb's table is partial and in-frame only. The sample has roughly 110,000 clones, 45% to 65% seen once. The sample here was PBMCs, taken after 24 months of ibrutinib treatment. The receptors stem from a human donor with chronic lymphocytic leukemia.

J is TRBJ1-5 and V is TRBV6-1, with D perhaps matching TRBD1 (5 bases). V lost 2 bases, J lost 7 bases, and 15 bases lay in between. Looked up from germline, CDR1 is MNHNS and CDR2 is SASEGT. This CDR3 is built from 15 residues. The CDR3 bases are TGTGCCAGCAGTGAACAGGGATTAGGAGGACAGCCCCAGCATTTT. This translates into CASSEQGLGGQPQHF.

This clone showed up just a few times. The chain combines TRBV15 with TRBJ1-1; D might be TRBD1 (6 bases). Germline V CDR1 and CDR2: LNHNV, YYDKDF (reference sequence). The CDR3 extends over 14 amino acids. V gave up 2 bases and J gave up 0 bases, with 7 bases separating them. CDR3 DNA sequence: TGTGCCACCAGCAGACAGGGGATGAACACTGAAGCTTTCTTT. Protein product: CATSRQGMNTEAFF.

J is TRBJ2-7 and V is TRBV11-1; 8 bases are a match to TRBD1. The CDR3 runs to 14 residues. Germline-derived CDR1 and CDR2 are SGHAT and FQDESV (reference sequence). V gave up 8 bases and J gave up 9 bases; unmatched junction bases: 15. CDR3 bases: TGTGCCAGCGCCTTTGATAGGACAGGGACAAGGCAGTACTTC. Its protein is CASAFDRTGTRQYF.

This clone occurred once. This chain links TRBV5-1 with TRBJ2-2; possibly TRBD2 for D (5 bases). The V gene lost 4 bases and the J gene lost 1 base, with 11 bases spanning the gap. Germline assignment: CDR1 SGHRS and CDR2 YFSETQ. CDR3 size: 15 residues. Written as DNA, the CDR3 is TGCGCCAGCAGCGAAGGAGCGGAGAACACCGGGGAGCTGTTTTTT. Translating it yields CASSEGAENTGELFF.

The rearrangement links TRBV7-2 to TRBJ2-1, with 13 bases matching TRBD2. Per germline, CDR1 SGHTA and CDR2 FQGNSA. The V gene end was trimmed by 6 bases and the J gene end by 10 bases; junction bases not matched to a gene: 12. The CDR3 is made up of 16 amino acids. The CDR3 protein is CASRVTSGGANPEQFF. CDR3 bases: TGTGCCAGCAGGGTTACTAGCGGGGGGGCGAATCCCGAGCAGTTCTTC. The full variable domain, completed using reference TRBV7-2 and TRBJ2-1, is GAGVSQSPSNKVTEKGKDVELRCDPISGHTALYWYRQSLGQGLEFLIYFQGNSAPDKSGLPSDRFSAERTGGSVSTLTIQRTQQEDSAVYLCASRVTSGGANPEQFFGPGTRLTVL.

The genes are TRBV7-8 and TRBJ2-7, with TRBD2 matching over 7 bases. V shed 1 base, J shed 0 bases, and the junction held 3 bases outside the gene matches. This CDR3 is built from 15 residues. Germline loops: CDR1 SGHVS, CDR2 FQNEAQ. The CDR3 DNA reads TGTGCCAGCAGCTTAGTCCTAGCGGTCTCCTACGAGCAGTACTTC. Its protein product is CASSLVLAVSYEQYF.

V gene TRBV28 combines with J gene TRBJ2-2; 7 bases fit TRBD2. The CDR3 spans 17 residues. J gave up 3 bases and V 6 bases, and 13 bases lay outside the gene matches. Germline CDR1 reads MDHEN; CDR2 reads SYDVKM. CDR3 loop: CASSPSGQQPDTGELFF. Here the CDR3 DNA reads TGTGCCAGCAGCCCTAGCGGACAACAACCCGACACCGGGGAGCTGTTTTTT.

This clone was observed once. The chain has TRBV5-1 and TRBJ1-1; D is perhaps TRBD1 (6 bases). CDR1 is SGHRS and CDR2 is YFSETQ in the germline V gene. The CDR3 is made up of 15 amino acids. With 2 bases removed from V and 0 bases from J, the gap between germline ends came to 11 bases. The CDR3 coding sequence is TGCGCCAGCAGCTTAAGACAGGAGTTGAACACTGAAGCTTTCTTT. Protein product: CASSLRQELNTEAFF.

The chain recombines TRBV4-2 with TRBJ1-6; maybe TRBD1 (5 bases). V lost 0 bases and J lost 9, with 9 bases in between. CDR3 size: 14 residues. Germline values: CDR1 LGHNA, CDR2 YNFKEQ. The DNA for the CDR3 is TGTGCCAGCAGCCAAGACAGGGAGGGTTCACCCCTCCACTTT. Its translation: CASSQDREGSPLHF.

V usage is TRBV6-5 and J usage is TRBJ2-5; no clear D gene. Trimming pared 2 bases from V and 3 bases from J, leaving 13 bases between. CDR3 length: 15 residues. The germline CDR1 and CDR2 sequences are MNHEY and SVGAGI. This CDR3 is CASSYADLGKETQYF. The DNA of the CDR3 is TGTGCCAGCAGTTACGCTGATCTGGGGAAAGAGACCCAGTACTTC.